This TCR beta chain is from a study of blood T cell repertoires in COVID-19. Background on the study: Whether acute or convalescent, the COVID-19 samples came from the United States, Italy and Spain.

Original processing notes: Amplification of reference gene primers provided the estimated nucleated cell counts. Method: immunoSEQ multiplex PCR; TCRdb's copy keeps in-frame clones and lacks some. That table is the source of V, J and clone size, and D and trimming were worked out from the DNA. The top ten hold about 25% of the sample, which has 95,000 to 150,000 clones, about 80% seen once. The length of the CDR3 is 15 residues. The germline V and J ends were trimmed by 0 bases and 1 base, with 7 bases remaining between them. Germline lookup yields CDR1 SGDLS and CDR2 YYNGEE. This chain joins TRBV9 and TRBJ2-2; maybe TRBD2 (5 bases). Sample: peripheral blood. This sequence originates from a human donor in a cohort sampled during active COVID-19. Written as DNA, the CDR3 is TGTGCCAGCAGCGTAGCTCGGGAGAACACCGGGGAGCTGTTTTTT. Translated: CASSVARENTGELFF.